This TCR beta chain was identified during a study of CD8+CD57+ T cells in acquired aplastic anemia. Study summary: DNA per sorted CD4+ or CD8+ sample ranged about 0.17 to 30 ug, averaging around 3 ug.

Study-wide results and caveats: A significant difference in CD8+ Simpson's diversity between patients and controls was not found. Overlap between patients and controls comprised about 30 CD8+ CDR3 sequences.

The patients chosen for sequencing had shown expansion of CD8+CD57+ cells (detected by flow cytometry). The patients, all of them, had severe acquired aplastic anemia. To note about this clonotype: Its specificity is unknown.

Profiling of TCR beta VDJ combinations and CDR3 sequences used genomic DNA as template. TCRdb used MiXCR to reprocess the reads, holding one entry per CDR3 protein. The sample holds roughly 250,000 distinct CDR3 sequences; about 80% are singletons and the top ten take approximately 40%. The material sequenced was sorted CD4+, CD8+, or CD8+CD57+ T cells (not recorded which) from PBMCs. This TCR came from a human donor with aplastic anemia.

The CDR3, as DNA: TGTGCCACCAGCAGACATCTTCAGGGGCGCAATGAGCAGTTCTTC. Protein: CATSRHLQGRNEQFF. The rearrangement links TRBV15 to TRBJ2-1, with D possibly being TRBD1 (6 bases). This CDR3 contains 15 residues. Germline CDR1 reads LNHNV; CDR2 reads YYDKDF (reference sequence). Trimming left V 2 bases short and J 6 bases short, with 14 bases between.